This TCR beta chain was identified during a study of graft-versus-host responses after intestinal transplantation. The CDR3 covers 13 residues. CDR1 and CDR2 from the germline V gene are LNHDA and SQIVND (reference sequence). V trimming: 6 bases; J trimming: 4 bases; junction bases outside the gene matches: 4. Note on this clone: No antigen is known for it.

Whole-study results and caveats: Graft-donor T cell macrochimerism in patients accompanied high graft-versus-host to host-versus-graft clonal ratios in allografts.

Produced via immunoSEQ multiplex PCR; TCRdb's table is partial and in-frame only. The sample lists 80,000 to 100,000 clones; around 91% were seen once. This sequence joins TRBV19 and TRBJ1-1; 8 bases map to TRBD1. The receptor was derived from a human donor who was the organ donor for an intestinal transplant. Sequenced here: unstimulated CD4+ T cells sorted from spleen or lymph node cells, sampled before transplant. In DNA, the CDR3 is TGTGCCAGTAGGAAAGACAGGGGCACTGAAGCTTTCTTT. This codes for CASRKDRGTEAFF.